These 10 T cell receptor beta chains were all obtained from the same sample, sequenced in a study of blood T cell repertoires in COVID-19. Clones were read by immunoSEQ multiplex PCR, and TCRdb kept only the in-frame ones, dropping some. The repertoire holds about 81,000 clones, with roughly four fifths as singletons. The specimen sequenced was peripheral blood. These receptor sequences come from a human donor in a cohort sampled during active COVID-19.

The sample holds one count of this clone. The CDR3 DNA sequence: TGCGCCAGCAGCGCAGGCACCTCTGGGGCCAACGTCCTGACTTTC. Residues: CASSAGTSGANVLTF. The V and J genes are TRBV5-1 and TRBJ2-6; no clear D. V gave up 4 bases and J gave up 0 bases, with 8 bases separating them. CDR1 and CDR2 from the germline V gene are SGHRS and YFSETQ. The CDR3 has 15 residues.

The CDR3 sequence is CASSRQGPNQPQHF. CDR3 sequence (DNA): TGTGCCAGCTCACGGCAGGGGCCCAATCAGCCCCAGCATTTT. The chain recombines TRBV18 with TRBJ1-5; weak D call: TRBD1 (6 bases). V was cut by 4 bases and J by 3 bases, with 10 bases left in between. The CDR3 sequence is 14 residues long. CDR1 is KGHSH, CDR2 LQKENI, per germline.

V and J are TRBV15 and TRBJ1-6; 8 nucleotides align to TRBD1. With 1 base clipped from V and 8 bases from J, the junction kept 10 bases outside the gene matches. Germline CDR1 reads LNHNV; CDR2 reads YYDKDF (reference sequence). This CDR3 has 17 residues. The CDR3 here is CATSRVRTGLSDSPLHF. The CDR3 bases are TGTGCCACCAGCAGAGTAAGGACAGGGTTGTCGGATTCACCCCTCCACTTT.

Only one count was recorded for this clone. The CDR3 nucleotides are TGTGCCAGCAGCTTCCGACTAGCGGGGGGGAGCACAGATACGCAGTATTTT. This sequence encodes CASSFRLAGGSTDTQYF. The V gene is TRBV7-2, the J gene TRBJ2-3; TRBD2 aligns across 14 bases. Germline V gene data show CDR1 as SGHTA and CDR2 as FQGNSA. This CDR3 contains 17 residues. The ends lost 3 bases at V and 0 bases at J; junction bases unmatched: 2.

This rearrangement joins TRBV6-4 to TRBJ1-2; 7 bases align to TRBD1. The CDR3 extends over 14 amino acids. Losses at the gene ends were 6 bases for V and 0 bases for J; bases not matched to a gene: 4. CDR1 and CDR2 (germline): MRHNA, SNTAGT. CDR3: CASSPTGTNYGYTF. CDR3 DNA: TGTGCCAGCAGCCCGACAGGGACTAACTATGGCTACACCTTC.

The V call is TRBV19, the J call TRBJ2-7; no definite D call. CDR3 length: 11 amino acids. V was clipped by 8 bases and J by 3 bases, with 8 bases between them. Looked up from germline, CDR1 is LNHDA and CDR2 is SQIVND (reference sequence). The CDR3 protein is CASGQLYEQYF. The CDR3 DNA sequence: TGTGCCAGTGGGCAACTCTACGAGCAGTACTTC.

This rearrangement joins TRBV18 to TRBJ2-7; 8 bases match TRBD1. There are 14 residues in the CDR3. The V gene's germline CDR1 is KGHSH and CDR2 LQKENI. J lost 7 bases, V lost 6 bases, and 11 bases had no gene match. The CDR3 nucleotides are TGTGCCAGCTCCCCAGGACAGGGATCTGGTGAGCAGTACTTC. Its translation: CASSPGQGSGEQYF.

This clone was seen only once. The chain uses TRBV11-3 and TRBJ2-7; tentative D call: TRBD1 (5 bases). V lost 4 bases to trimming and J lost 2 bases, with 12 bases between them. In germline, CDR1 is SGHNT, CDR2 YENEEA. The CDR3 is made up of 14 amino acids. CDR3 sequence (DNA): TGTGCCAGCAGCTCAAAGACAGACCCCTACGAGCAGTACTTC. Encoded protein: CASSSKTDPYEQYF. Full variable domain (remainder filled in from reference TRBV11-3 and TRBJ2-7): EAGVVQSPRYKIIEKKQPVAFWCNPISGHNTLYWYLQNLGQGPELLIRYENEEAVDDSQLPKDRFSAERLKGVDSTLKIQPAELGDSAVYLCASSSKTDPYEQYFGPGTRLTVT.

The chain carries TRBV27 and TRBJ1-5; D is possibly TRBD1 (6 bases). There are 16 residues in the CDR3. In germline, CDR1 is MNHEY, CDR2 SMNVEV (reference sequence). Trimming shortened V by 2 bases and J by 1 base, and 12 bases separated the two germline ends. As DNA, the CDR3 is TGTGCCAGCAGTTTAGAGGGGGTCGGGAGCAATCAGCCCCAGCATTTT. Translation gives CASSLEGVGSNQPQHF.

J is TRBJ1-2 and V is TRBV6-5; D possibly corresponds to TRBD1 (5 bases). Germline assignment: CDR1 MNHEY and CDR2 SVGAGI. The V end was cut by 0 bases, the J end by 13 bases, with 18 bases between. The CDR3 spans 14 residues. The CDR3 nucleotides are TGTGCCAGCAGTTACTCGGCCCAGGGAAGAGAAGTCACCTTC. Translation gives CASSYSAQGREVTF.